This T cell receptor beta chain was sequenced in a study of T cells in Graves' hyperthyroidism and ophthalmopathy. As for this clonotype: Its specificity is unknown.

Authors of the study amplified TCR beta CDR3 regions from RNA transcripts. When the TCR CDR3 underwent first-round RT-PCR, the HTBI primer set was used. TCRdb independently ran MiXCR on the multiplex PCR reads; one entry per CDR3 protein. The sample includes fewer than 450,000 distinct CDR3 sequences, 17% of them seen just once. The PBMCs studied were ones that came from roughly 11 ml fresh peripheral blood. The study, taken as a whole, reports: Before onset, ophthalmopathy was predicted by the model a median approximately 6.7 months earlier.

The CDR3 is 16 residues long. Per the germline V gene, CDR1 is SGHAT and CDR2 is FQNNGV. The ends were cut back, 3 bases at V and 2 bases at J, with 15 bases in the middle. The rearrangement uses TRBV11-2 and TRBJ2-3, with D perhaps TRBD2 (5 bases). Sample: blood. This clonotype originated in a woman in her 30s with Graves' hyperthyroidism that later progressed to Graves' ophthalmopathy. CDR3 DNA sequence: TGTGCCAGCAGCTTCGGGTGGGAGTCGGACACAGATACGCAGTATTTT. Translating gives CASSFGWESDTDTQYF.